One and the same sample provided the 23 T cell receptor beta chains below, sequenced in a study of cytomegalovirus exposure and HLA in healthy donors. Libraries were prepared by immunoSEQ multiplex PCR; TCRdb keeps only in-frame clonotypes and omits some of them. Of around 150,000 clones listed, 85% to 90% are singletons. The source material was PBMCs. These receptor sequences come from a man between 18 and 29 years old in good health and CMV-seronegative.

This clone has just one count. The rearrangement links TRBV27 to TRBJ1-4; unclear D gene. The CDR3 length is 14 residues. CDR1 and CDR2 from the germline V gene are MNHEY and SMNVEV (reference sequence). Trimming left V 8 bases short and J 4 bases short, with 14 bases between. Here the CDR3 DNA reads TGTGCCAGCGGGTCGGGAGGCAATAATGAAAAACTGTTTTTT. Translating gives CASGSGGNNEKLFF.

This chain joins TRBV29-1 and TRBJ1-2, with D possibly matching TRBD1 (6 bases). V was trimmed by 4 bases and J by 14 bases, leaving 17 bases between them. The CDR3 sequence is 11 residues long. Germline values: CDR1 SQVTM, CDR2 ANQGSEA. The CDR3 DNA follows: TGCAGCGTTGCGCAGGGGTTGATTGGGACCTTC. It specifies CSVAQGLIGTF.

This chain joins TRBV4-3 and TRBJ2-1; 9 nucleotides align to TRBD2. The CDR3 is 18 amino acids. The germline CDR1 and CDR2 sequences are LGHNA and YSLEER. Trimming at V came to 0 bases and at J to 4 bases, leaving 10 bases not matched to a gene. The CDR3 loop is CASSQERPSGTFYNEQFF. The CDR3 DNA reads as TGCGCCAGCAGCCAAGAAAGACCTAGCGGGACTTTTTACAATGAGCAGTTCTTC.

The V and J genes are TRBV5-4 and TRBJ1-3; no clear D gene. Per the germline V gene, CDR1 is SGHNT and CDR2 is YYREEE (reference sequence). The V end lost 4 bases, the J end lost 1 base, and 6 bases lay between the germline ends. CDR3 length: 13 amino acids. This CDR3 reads CASSPSSGNTIYF. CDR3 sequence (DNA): TGTGCCAGCAGCCCGTCGTCTGGAAACACCATATATTTT.

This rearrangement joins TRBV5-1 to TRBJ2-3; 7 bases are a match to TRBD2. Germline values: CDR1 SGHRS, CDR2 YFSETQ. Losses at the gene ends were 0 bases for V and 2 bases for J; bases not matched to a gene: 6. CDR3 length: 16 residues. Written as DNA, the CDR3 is TGCGCCAGCAGCTTGGTGCCTAGCGGATTCACAGATACGCAGTATTTT. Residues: CASSLVPSGFTDTQYF.

This chain's CDR3 is CASSKGGSREQYF. As DNA, the CDR3 is TGTGCCAGCAGCAAGGGGGGGTCGCGGGAGCAGTACTTC. This chain uses TRBV5-4 with TRBJ2-7; D is possibly TRBD2 (7 bases). There are 13 residues in the CDR3. V lost 4 bases, J lost 7 bases, and 15 bases lay in between. Germline assignment: CDR1 SGHNT and CDR2 YYREEE (reference sequence).

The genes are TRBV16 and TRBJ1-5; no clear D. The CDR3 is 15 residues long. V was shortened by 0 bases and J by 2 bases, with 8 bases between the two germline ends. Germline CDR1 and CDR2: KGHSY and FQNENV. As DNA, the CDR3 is TGTGCCAGCAGCCAATCTAACCGAGGCAATCAGCCCCAGCATTTT. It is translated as CASSQSNRGNQPQHF. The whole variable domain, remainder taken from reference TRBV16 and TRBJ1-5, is GEEVAQTPKHLVRGEGQKAKLYCAPIKGHSYVFWYQQVLKNEFKFLISFQNENVFDETGMPKERFSAKCLPNSPCSLEIQATKLEDSAVYFCASSQSNRGNQPQHFGDGTRLSIL.

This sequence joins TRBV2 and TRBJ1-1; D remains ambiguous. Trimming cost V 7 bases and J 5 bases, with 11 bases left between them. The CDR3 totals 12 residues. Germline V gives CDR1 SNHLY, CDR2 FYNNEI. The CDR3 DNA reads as TGTGCCAGCAACCTGGCGGGAACTGAAGCTTTCTTT. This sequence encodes CASNLAGTEAFF. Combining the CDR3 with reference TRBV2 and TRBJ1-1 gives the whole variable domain EPEVTQTPSHQVTQMGQEVILRCVPISNHLYFYWYRQILGQKVEFLVSFYNNEISEKSEIFDDQFSVERPDGSNFTLKIRSTKLEDSAMYFCASNLAGTEAFFGQGTRLTVV.

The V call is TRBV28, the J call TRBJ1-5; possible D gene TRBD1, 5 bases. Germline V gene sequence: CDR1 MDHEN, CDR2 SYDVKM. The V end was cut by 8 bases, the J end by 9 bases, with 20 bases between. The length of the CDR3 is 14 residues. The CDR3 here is CASRLGTDYGPQHF. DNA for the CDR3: TGTGCCAGCCGCCTCGGGACTGACTATGGGCCCCAGCATTTT.

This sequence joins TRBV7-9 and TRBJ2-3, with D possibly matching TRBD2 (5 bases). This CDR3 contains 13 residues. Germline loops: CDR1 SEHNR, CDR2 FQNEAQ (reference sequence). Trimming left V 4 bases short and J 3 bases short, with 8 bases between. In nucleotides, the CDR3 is TGTGCCAGCAGCTCTGGCGGGACAGATACGCAGTATTTT. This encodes CASSSGGTDTQYF.

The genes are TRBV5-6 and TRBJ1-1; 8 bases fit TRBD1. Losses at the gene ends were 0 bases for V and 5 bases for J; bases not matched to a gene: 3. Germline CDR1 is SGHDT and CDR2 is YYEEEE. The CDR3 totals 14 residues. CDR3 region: CASSLGQGRTEAFF. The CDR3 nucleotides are TGTGCCAGCAGCTTGGGACAGGGGAGGACTGAAGCTTTCTTT.

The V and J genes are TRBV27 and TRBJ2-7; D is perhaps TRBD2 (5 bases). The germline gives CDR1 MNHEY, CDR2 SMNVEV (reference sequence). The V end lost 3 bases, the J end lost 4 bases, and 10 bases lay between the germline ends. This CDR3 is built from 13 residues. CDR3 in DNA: TGTGCCAGCAGTTTCAGCGGACCTTACGAGCAGTACTTC. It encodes CASSFSGPYEQYF.

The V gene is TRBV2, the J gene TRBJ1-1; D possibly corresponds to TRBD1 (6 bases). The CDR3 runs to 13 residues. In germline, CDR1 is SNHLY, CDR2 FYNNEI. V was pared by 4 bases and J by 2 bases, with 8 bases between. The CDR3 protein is CASSGTANTEAFF. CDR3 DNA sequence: TGTGCCAGCAGTGGGACAGCAAACACTGAAGCTTTCTTT.

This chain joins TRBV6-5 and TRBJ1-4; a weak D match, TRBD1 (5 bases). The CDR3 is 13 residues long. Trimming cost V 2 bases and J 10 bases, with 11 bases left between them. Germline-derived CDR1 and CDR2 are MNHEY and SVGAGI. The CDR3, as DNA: TGTGCCAGCAGTTACCGGGGGGGACGAAAACTGTTTTTT. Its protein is CASSYRGGRKLFF.

CDR3 in DNA: TGTGCCAGCAGCTTAGGACCAGGTGCTTGGGAGCAGTACTTC. Translation gives CASSLGPGAWEQYF. The chain joins TRBV7-8 to TRBJ2-7; D ambiguous. Germline CDR1 SGHVS, CDR2 FQNEAQ. There are 14 residues in the CDR3. V lost 1 base and J 7 bases, leaving 14 bases between the germline ends.

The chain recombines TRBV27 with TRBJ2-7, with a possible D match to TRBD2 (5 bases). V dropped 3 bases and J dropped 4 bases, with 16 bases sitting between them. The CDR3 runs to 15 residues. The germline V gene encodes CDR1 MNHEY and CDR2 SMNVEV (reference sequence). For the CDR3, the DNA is TGTGCCAGCAGTTTTACCGGGAACCCCTCGTACGAGCAGTACTTC. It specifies CASSFTGNPSYEQYF.

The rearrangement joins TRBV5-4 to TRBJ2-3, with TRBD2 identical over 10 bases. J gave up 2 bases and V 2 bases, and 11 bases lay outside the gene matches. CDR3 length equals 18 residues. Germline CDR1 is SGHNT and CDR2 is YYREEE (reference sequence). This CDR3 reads CASSLVWASGGYTDTQYF. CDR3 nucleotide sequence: TGTGCCAGCAGCTTAGTATGGGCTAGCGGGGGATACACAGATACGCAGTATTTT.

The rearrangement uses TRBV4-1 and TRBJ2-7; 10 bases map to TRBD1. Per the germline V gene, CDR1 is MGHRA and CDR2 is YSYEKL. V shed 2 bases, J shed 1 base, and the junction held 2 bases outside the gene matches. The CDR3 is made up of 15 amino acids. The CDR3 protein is CASSQPGQGSYEQYF. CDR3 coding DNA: TGCGCCAGCAGCCAACCGGGACAGGGGTCCTACGAGCAGTACTTC.

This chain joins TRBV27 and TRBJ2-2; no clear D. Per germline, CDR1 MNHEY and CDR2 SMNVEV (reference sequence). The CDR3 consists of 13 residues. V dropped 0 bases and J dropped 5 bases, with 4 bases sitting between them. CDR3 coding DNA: TGTGCCAGCAGTTTATCCCCGACCGGGGAGCTGTTTTTT. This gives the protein CASSLSPTGELFF.

The CDR3 reads CASSQVQGIGEKLFF. The CDR3 region has the DNA TGTGCCAGCAGCCAAGTACAGGGGATAGGTGAAAAACTGTTTTTT. V is TRBV4-2 and J is TRBJ1-4; TRBD1 aligns across 7 bases. The V gene's germline CDR1 is LGHNA and CDR2 YNFKEQ. Losses at the gene ends were 1 base for V and 7 bases for J; bases not matched to a gene: 6. The CDR3 extends over 15 amino acids.

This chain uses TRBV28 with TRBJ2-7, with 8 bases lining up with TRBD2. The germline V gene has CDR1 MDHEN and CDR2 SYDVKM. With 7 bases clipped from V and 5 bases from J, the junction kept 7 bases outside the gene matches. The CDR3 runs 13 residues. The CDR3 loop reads CASTPGGGNEQYV. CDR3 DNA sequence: TGTGCCAGCACTCCCGGGGGGGGGAACGAGCAGTACGTC.

This CDR3 reads CASSLGRRQSTDTQYF. The CDR3 nucleotides read TGTGCCAGCAGCTTAGGGCGCAGACAGAGCACAGATACGCAGTATTTT. The chain couples TRBV11-3 to TRBJ2-3, with D possibly being TRBD1 (5 bases). Trimming pared 1 base from V and 0 bases from J, leaving 11 bases between. Germline CDR1 reads SGHNT; CDR2 reads YENEEA. The CDR3 has 16 residues.

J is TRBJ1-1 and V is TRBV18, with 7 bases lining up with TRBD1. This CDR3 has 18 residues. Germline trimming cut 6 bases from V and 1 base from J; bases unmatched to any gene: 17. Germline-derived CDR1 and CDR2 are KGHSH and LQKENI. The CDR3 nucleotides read TGTGCCAGCTCTCAACGAAACCGGGACAGAATACAGAACACTGAAGCTTTCTTT. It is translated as CASSQRNRDRIQNTEAFF.